A single TCR beta chain is shown here with its context. Its antigen is as yet unknown. The data are from a study of CD8 T cells in Susac syndrome. The study, taken as a whole, reports: The relatively small number of individuals in the TCR sequencing and HLA analysis was acknowledged by the study.

Reverse transcription of 0.5 to 1 ug RNA was carried out with random hexamers. A multiplex approach, immunoSEQ multiplex PCR, amplified TCR beta CDR3 across 54 Vbeta and 13 Jbeta. TCRdb re-called the immunoSEQ multiplex PCR reads through MiXCR, storing one row per CDR3 protein. The sample consists of 27,000 or so distinct CDR3 sequences, 94% of them appearing once. Through negative isolation, CD4+ and CD8+ T cells were obtained, while TEMRA cells were enriched using FACS. The ends were cut back, 2 bases at V and 3 bases at J, with 8 bases in the middle. CDR1 and CDR2 from the germline V gene are DFQATT and SNEGSKA (reference sequence). CDR3 size: 13 residues.

The TCR sequence derives from a human donor in good health. The sequencing input was CD8+ T cells from PBMCs. The V and J genes are TRBV20-1 and TRBJ2-1, with D possibly being TRBD2 (5 bases). The CDR3 reads CSARRGNYNEQFF. Written as DNA, the CDR3 is TGCAGTGCTAGAAGAGGGAACTACAATGAGCAGTTCTTC.